These 16 T cell receptor beta chains originate from one sample sequenced in a study of cytomegalovirus exposure and HLA in healthy donors. Repertoires were generated with immunoSEQ multiplex PCR, while TCRdb's copy carries only in-frame clones and drops some. In the table there are around 250,000 clones, 90% of which are singletons. Material for sequencing was PBMCs. Receptors were obtained from a woman in her 30s in good health and CMV-seronegative.

Comments on this clone: Other DNA sequences in this sample translate to the same CDR3. The V gene is TRBV11-2, the J gene TRBJ2-7; no clear D. This CDR3 spans 13 amino acids. Germline-derived CDR1 and CDR2 are SGHAT and FQNNGV. V was cut by 3 bases and J by 3 bases, with 9 bases left in between. Here the CDR3 reads CASSLGGGYEQYF. CDR3 sequence (DNA): TGTGCCAGCAGCTTGGGTGGTGGCTACGAGCAGTACTTC.

This chain joins TRBV2 and TRBJ2-7; D uncertain. Looked up from germline, CDR1 is SNHLY and CDR2 is FYNNEI. The germline V and J ends were trimmed by 5 bases and 0 bases, with 8 bases remaining between them. The CDR3 totals 13 residues. CDR3 sequence (DNA): TGTGCCAGCAGTTATACAGACTCCTACGAGCAGTACTTC. This gives the protein CASSYTDSYEQYF.

The chain has TRBV5-1 and TRBJ2-3; tentatively, D is TRBD2 (5 bases). This CDR3 comprises 15 residues. Germline lookup yields CDR1 SGHRS and CDR2 YFSETQ. Trimming stripped 3 bases from V and 0 bases from J, with 11 bases between. The CDR3 DNA reads TGCGCCAGCAGCTCAAGCGGCCTAAGCACAGATACGCAGTATTTT. Its protein product is CASSSSGLSTDTQYF.

This rearrangement joins TRBV4-2 to TRBJ2-5, with 9 bases fitting TRBD2. The CDR3 length is 16 residues. V lost 0 bases, J lost 2 bases, and 4 bases stayed unmatched. Germline-derived CDR1 and CDR2 are LGHNA and YNFKEQ. DNA for the CDR3: TGTGCCAGCAGCCAAGAGCTAGCGGGGTCACAAGAGACCCAGTACTTC. Its protein product is CASSQELAGSQETQYF.

With regard to this clone: This sample includes further DNA sequences coding for the same CDR3. The chain links TRBV5-1 to TRBJ1-5, with D possibly being TRBD1 (5 bases). Germline V gives CDR1 SGHRS, CDR2 YFSETQ. The V gene lost 1 base and the J gene lost 0 bases, with 5 bases spanning the gap. The CDR3 length is 14 residues. This CDR3 reads CASSLTGSNQPQHF. CDR3 coding DNA: TGCGCCAGCAGCTTGACAGGTAGCAATCAGCCCCAGCATTTT.

This clone was detected a few times. The rearrangement joins TRBV19 to TRBJ2-3, with D possibly TRBD1 on 6 matching bases. Germline CDR1 and CDR2: LNHDA and SQIVND (reference sequence). The V end was cut by 1 base, the J end by 5 bases, with 16 bases between. The CDR3 extends over 16 amino acids. DNA of the CDR3: TGTGCCAGTAGTATAGGGACCTCGGCACAGGGAGATACGCAGTATTTT. Translation: CASSIGTSAQGDTQYF.

The chain carries TRBV5-4 and TRBJ2-7, with D maybe TRBD2 (5 bases). The CDR3 is made up of 16 amino acids. Germline values: CDR1 SGHNT, CDR2 YYREEE (reference sequence). Deletions cut 1 base from V and 0 bases from J, with 14 bases between. CDR3 region: CASSLTDYTPSYEQYF. The CDR3 DNA reads as TGTGCCAGCAGCTTGACCGACTATACTCCCTCCTACGAGCAGTACTTC.

This chain joins TRBV5-1 and TRBJ2-2; 11 nucleotides agree with TRBD2. V shed 4 bases and J 7 bases; nucleotides not matched to a gene: 12. This CDR3 spans 17 amino acids. Per germline, CDR1 SGHRS and CDR2 YFSETQ. The CDR3 loop reads CASSTQLAGGPSGELFF. The CDR3 region has the DNA TGCGCCAGCAGCACCCAATTAGCGGGAGGGCCGAGCGGGGAGCTGTTTTTT.

The genes are TRBV30 and TRBJ1-3; D call uncertain. Germline-derived CDR1 and CDR2 are GTSNPN and SVGIG (reference sequence). This CDR3 is built from 15 residues. The germline V and J ends were trimmed by 3 bases and 4 bases, with 16 bases remaining between them. The CDR3 DNA is TGTGCCTGGAGCTCGCCTCGGGTCGCGGGAAACACCATATATTTT. It specifies CAWSSPRVAGNTIYF.

This clone has only one observation. The chain recombines TRBV15 with TRBJ2-1; 8 nucleotides match TRBD2. CDR1 and CDR2 from the germline V gene are LNHNV and YYDKDF (reference sequence). Trimming removed 5 bases from V and 7 bases from J; junction bases left unmatched: 7. The CDR3 runs 14 residues. This CDR3 is CATSGAGAGNEQFF. The CDR3 DNA reads TGTGCCACCAGCGGAGCGGGAGCGGGAAATGAGCAGTTCTTC.

The V and J genes are TRBV28 and TRBJ2-2; 8 bases map to TRBD2. Germline CDR1 and CDR2: MDHEN and SYDVKM. V trimming: 7 bases; J trimming: 2 bases; junction bases outside the gene matches: 3. The CDR3 totals 14 residues. The CDR3 is CASKVAGNTGELFF. As DNA, the CDR3 is TGTGCCAGCAAGGTAGCGGGAAACACCGGGGAGCTGTTTTTT.

The chain joins TRBV7-6 to TRBJ2-1; 12 bases fit TRBD2. V shed 5 bases, J shed 6 bases, and the junction held 8 bases outside the gene matches. The CDR3 spans 16 residues. Germline CDR1 is SGHVS and CDR2 is FNYEAQ. For the CDR3, the DNA is TGTGCCAGCAGCCCGCAACTAGCGGGAGGAGGCAATGAGCAGTTCTTC. It yields the protein CASSPQLAGGGNEQFF.

The chain joins TRBV4-2 to TRBJ2-6; D remains ambiguous. Deletions cut 0 bases from V and 15 bases from J, with 6 bases between. The CDR3 covers 11 residues. Germline V gene lookup returns CDR1 LGHNA and CDR2 YNFKEQ. The CDR3 sequence is CASSQDANLTF. CDR3 coding DNA: TGTGCCAGCAGCCAAGACGCCAACCTGACTTTC.

This chain joins TRBV28 and TRBJ1-5, with D possibly matching TRBD1 (6 bases). V gave up 7 bases and J gave up 5 bases, with 15 bases separating them. From germline, CDR1 is MDHEN and CDR2 SYDVKM. This CDR3 spans 14 amino acids. The CDR3 spells CASKLSGADQPQHF. The CDR3 DNA is TGTGCCAGCAAGTTGTCAGGGGCAGATCAGCCCCAGCATTTT.

Only one count was recorded for this clone. The chain has TRBV6-5 and TRBJ1-1, with 7 positions matching TRBD1. The CDR3 contains 14 residues. Losses at the gene ends were 6 bases for V and 2 bases for J; bases not matched to a gene: 6. CDR1 is MNHEY and CDR2 is SVGAGI in the germline V gene. This CDR3 is CASRLDRANTEAFF. CDR3 coding DNA: TGTGCCAGCAGACTCGACAGGGCCAACACTGAAGCTTTCTTT.

In this sample, this clone turned up a few times. The rearrangement uses TRBV27 and TRBJ2-7; 7 bases agree with TRBD1. The CDR3 contains 13 residues. Germline V gives CDR1 MNHEY, CDR2 SMNVEV (reference sequence). Trimming at V came to 7 bases and at J to 5 bases, leaving 8 bases not matched to a gene. CDR3 sequence (DNA): TGTGCCAGCAAGACAGGGAGAGGGAACGAGCAGTACTTC. The encoded protein is CASKTGRGNEQYF.